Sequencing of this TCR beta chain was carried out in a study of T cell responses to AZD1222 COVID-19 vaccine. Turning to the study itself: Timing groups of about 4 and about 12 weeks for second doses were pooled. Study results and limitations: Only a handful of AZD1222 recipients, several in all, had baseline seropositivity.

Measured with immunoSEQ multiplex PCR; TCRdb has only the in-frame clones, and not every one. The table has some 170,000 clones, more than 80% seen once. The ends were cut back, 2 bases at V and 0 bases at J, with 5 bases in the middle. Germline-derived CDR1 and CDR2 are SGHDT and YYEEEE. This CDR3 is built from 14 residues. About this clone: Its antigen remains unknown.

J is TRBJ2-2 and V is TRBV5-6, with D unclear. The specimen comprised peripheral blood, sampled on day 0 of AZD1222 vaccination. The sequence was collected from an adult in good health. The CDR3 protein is CASSLGPNTGELFF. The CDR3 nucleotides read TGTGCCAGCAGCTTAGGTCCGAACACCGGGGAGCTGTTTTTT.